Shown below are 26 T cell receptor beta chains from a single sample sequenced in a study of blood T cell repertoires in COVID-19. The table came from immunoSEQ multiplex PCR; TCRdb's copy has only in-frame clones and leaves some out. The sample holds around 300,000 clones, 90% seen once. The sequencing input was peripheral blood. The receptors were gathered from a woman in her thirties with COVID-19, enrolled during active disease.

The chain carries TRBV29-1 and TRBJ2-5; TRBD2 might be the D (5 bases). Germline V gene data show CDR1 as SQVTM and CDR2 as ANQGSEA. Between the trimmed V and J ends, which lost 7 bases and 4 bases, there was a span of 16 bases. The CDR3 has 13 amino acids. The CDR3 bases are TGCAGCGGAGGGATCCTACGGGGAGAGACCCAGTACTTC. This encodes CSGGILRGETQYF.

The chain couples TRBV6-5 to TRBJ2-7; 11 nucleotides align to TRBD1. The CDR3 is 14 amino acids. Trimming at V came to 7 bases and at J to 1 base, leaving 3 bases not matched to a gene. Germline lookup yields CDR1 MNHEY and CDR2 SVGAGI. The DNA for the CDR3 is TGTGCCAGCAACCGGGACAGGGGGTCCTACGAGCAGTACTTC. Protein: CASNRDRGSYEQYF.

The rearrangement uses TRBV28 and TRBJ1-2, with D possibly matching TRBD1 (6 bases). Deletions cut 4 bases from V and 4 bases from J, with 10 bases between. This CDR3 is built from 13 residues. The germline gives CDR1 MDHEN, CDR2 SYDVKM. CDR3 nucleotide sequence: TGTGCCAGCAGTTCACAGGGATCCTATGGCTACACCTTC. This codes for CASSSQGSYGYTF.

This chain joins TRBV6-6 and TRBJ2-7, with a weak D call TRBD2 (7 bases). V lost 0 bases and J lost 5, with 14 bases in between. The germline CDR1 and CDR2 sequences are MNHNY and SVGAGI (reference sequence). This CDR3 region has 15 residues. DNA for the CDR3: TGTGCCAGCAGTTACTCAGGGGGGGATCGCCACGAGCAGTACTTC. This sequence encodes CASSYSGGDRHEQYF.

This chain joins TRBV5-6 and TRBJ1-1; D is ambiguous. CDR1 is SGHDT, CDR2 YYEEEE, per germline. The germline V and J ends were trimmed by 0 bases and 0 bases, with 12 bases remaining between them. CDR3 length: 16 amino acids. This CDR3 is CASSLELGLMNTEAFF. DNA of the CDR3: TGTGCCAGCAGCTTGGAATTAGGACTGATGAACACTGAAGCTTTCTTT.

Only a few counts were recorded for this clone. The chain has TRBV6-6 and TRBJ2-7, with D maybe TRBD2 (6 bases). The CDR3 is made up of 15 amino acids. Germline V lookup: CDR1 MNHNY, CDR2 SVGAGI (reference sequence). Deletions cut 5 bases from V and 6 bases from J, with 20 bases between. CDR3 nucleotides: TGTGCCAGCAGTCCTAGCGCCCGATCCGGGGGCGAGCAGTACTTC. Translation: CASSPSARSGGEQYF.

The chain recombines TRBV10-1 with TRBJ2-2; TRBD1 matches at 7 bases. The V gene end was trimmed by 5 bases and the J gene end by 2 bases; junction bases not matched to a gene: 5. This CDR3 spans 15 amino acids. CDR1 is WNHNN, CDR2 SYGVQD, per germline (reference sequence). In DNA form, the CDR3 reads TGCGCCAGCAGTCCCGGGACAGCTAACACCGGGGAGCTGTTTTTT. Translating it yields CASSPGTANTGELFF.

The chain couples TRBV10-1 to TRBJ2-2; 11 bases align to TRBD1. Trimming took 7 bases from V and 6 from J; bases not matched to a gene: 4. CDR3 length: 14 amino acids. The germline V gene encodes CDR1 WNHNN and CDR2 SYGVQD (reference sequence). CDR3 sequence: CASKPGQGAGELFF. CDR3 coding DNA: TGCGCCAGCAAACCGGGACAGGGGGCCGGGGAGCTGTTTTTT.

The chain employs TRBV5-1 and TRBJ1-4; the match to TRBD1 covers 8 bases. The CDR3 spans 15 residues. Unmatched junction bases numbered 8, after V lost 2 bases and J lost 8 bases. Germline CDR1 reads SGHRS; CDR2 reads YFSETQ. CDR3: CASSFLGQGGEKLFF. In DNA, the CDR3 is TGCGCCAGCAGCTTCTTAGGACAGGGTGGAGAAAAACTGTTTTTT.

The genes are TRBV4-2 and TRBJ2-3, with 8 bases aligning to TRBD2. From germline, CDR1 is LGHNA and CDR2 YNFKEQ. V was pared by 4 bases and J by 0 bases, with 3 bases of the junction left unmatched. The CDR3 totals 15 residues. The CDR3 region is CASSRGLASTDTQYF. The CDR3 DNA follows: TGTGCCAGCAGCCGCGGACTAGCAAGCACAGATACGCAGTATTTT.

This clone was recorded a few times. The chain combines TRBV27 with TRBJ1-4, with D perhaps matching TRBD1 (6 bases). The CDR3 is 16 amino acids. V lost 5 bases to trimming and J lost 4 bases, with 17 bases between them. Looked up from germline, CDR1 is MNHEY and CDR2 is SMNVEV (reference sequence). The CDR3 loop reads CASSRRRGASNEKLFF. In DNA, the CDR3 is TGTGCCAGCAGTCGGCGCAGGGGAGCAAGTAATGAAAAACTGTTTTTT.

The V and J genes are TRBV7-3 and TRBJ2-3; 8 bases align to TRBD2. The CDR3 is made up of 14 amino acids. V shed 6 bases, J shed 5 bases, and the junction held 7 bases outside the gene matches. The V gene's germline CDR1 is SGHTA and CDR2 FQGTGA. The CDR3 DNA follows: TGTGCCAGCAGGTCGGGAGGGCCAGGAGATACGCAGTATTTT. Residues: CASRSGGPGDTQYF.

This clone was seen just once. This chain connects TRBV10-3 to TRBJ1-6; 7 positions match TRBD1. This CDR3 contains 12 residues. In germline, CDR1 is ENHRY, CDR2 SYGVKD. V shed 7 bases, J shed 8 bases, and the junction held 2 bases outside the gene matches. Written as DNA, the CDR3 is TGTGCCATCAAGGGGGCGGATTCACCCCTCCACTTT. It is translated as CAIKGADSPLHF.

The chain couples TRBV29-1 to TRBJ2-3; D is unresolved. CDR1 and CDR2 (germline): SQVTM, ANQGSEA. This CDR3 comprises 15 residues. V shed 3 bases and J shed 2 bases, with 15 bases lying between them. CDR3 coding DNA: TGCAGCGTTGACTGCGCAGGTTTTCTCACAGATACGCAGTATTTT. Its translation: CSVDCAGFLTDTQYF.

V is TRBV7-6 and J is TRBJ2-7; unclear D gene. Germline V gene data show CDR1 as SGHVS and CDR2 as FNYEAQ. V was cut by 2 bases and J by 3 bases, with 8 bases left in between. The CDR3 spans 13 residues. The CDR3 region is CASSLSVYYEQYF. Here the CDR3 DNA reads TGTGCCAGCAGCTTAAGCGTATACTACGAGCAGTACTTC.

The CDR3 is CASSEGGTGTQYF. The CDR3 DNA reads TGTGCCAGCAGTGAAGGGGGCACGGGGACCCAGTACTTC. This sequence joins TRBV27 and TRBJ2-5; TRBD1 matches at 7 bases. V shed 5 bases, J shed 7 bases, and the junction held 7 bases outside the gene matches. The CDR3 sequence is 13 residues long. The V gene's germline CDR1 is MNHEY and CDR2 SMNVEV (reference sequence).

The CDR3 DNA is TGTGCCAGCAGCTCCCCTCAGGGGGCCAACGTCCTGACTTTC. This gives the protein CASSSPQGANVLTF. V and J are TRBV5-4 and TRBJ2-6; D is uncertain. Germline CDR1 is SGHNT and CDR2 is YYREEE (reference sequence). This CDR3 is 14 amino acids long. V was cut by 3 bases and J by 4 bases, with 8 bases left in between.

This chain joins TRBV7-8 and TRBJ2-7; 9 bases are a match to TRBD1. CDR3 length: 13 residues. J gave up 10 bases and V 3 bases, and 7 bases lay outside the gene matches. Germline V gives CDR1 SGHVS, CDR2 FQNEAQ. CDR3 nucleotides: TGTGCCAGCAGCTTTACTCCGGGACAGGGCCAGTACTTC. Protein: CASSFTPGQGQYF.

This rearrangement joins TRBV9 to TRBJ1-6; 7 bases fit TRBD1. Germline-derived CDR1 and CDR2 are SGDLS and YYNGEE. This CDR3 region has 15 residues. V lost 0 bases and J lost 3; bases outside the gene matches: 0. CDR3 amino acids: CASSVGDSYNSPLHF. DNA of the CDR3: TGTGCCAGCAGCGTAGGGGACAGCTATAATTCACCCCTCCACTTT.

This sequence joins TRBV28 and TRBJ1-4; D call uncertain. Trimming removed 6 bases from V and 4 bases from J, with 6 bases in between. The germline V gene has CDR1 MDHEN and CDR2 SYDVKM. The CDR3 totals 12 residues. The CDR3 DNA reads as TGTGCCAGCAGCCAAATTAATGAAAAACTGTTTTTT. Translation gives CASSQINEKLFF.

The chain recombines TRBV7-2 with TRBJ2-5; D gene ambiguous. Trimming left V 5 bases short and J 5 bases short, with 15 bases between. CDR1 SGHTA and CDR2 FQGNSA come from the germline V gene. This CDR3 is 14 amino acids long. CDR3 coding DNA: TGTGCCAGCAGCCCTGACCGCGTCAGGGAGACCCAGTACTTC. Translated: CASSPDRVRETQYF.

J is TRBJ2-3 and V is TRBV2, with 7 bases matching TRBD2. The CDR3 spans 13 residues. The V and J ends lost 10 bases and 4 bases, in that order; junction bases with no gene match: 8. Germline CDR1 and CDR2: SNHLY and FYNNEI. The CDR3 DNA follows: TGTGCCACGACGGGGGGAGGGGCAGATACGCAGTATTTT. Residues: CATTGGGADTQYF.

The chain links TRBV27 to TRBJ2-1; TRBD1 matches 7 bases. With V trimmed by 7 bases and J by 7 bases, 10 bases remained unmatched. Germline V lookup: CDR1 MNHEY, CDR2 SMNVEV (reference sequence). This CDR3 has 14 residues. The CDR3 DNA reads TGTGCCAGCACCTTGACAGGGCCAAGGAATGAGCAGTTCTTC. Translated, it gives CASTLTGPRNEQFF.

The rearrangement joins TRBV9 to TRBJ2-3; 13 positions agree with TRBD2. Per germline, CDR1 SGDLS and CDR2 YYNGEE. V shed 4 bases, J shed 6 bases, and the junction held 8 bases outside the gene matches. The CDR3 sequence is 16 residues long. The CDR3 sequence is CASSSLAGGSTDTQYF. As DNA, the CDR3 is TGTGCCAGCAGCTCACTAGCGGGAGGGTCCACGGATACGCAGTATTTT.

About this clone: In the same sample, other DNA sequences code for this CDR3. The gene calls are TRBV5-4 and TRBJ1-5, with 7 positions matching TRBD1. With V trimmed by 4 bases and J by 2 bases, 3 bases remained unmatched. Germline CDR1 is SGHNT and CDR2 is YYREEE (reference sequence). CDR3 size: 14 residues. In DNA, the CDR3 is TGTGCCAGCAGCCCCGGGACAGGCAATCAGCCCCAGCATTTT. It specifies CASSPGTGNQPQHF. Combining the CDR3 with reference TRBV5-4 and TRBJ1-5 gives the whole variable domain ETGVTQSPTHLIKTRGQQVTLRCSSQSGHNTVSWYQQALGQGPQFIFQYYREEENGRGNFPPRFSGLQFPNYSSELNVNALELDDSALYLCASSPGTGNQPQHFGDGTRLSIL.

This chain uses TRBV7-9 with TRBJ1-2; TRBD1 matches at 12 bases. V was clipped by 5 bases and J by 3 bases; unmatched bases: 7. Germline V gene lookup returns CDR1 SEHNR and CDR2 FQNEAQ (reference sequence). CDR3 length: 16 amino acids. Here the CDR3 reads CASSEGTGGADYGYTF. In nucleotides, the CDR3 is TGTGCCAGCAGCGAGGGGACAGGGGGCGCCGACTATGGCTACACCTTC.